Shown below are 2 T cell receptor beta chains from a single sample sequenced in a study of blood T cells in healthy people across ages. A sample-barcoded 5' primer and a J-beta primer mix were used in a second PCR of roughly 7 to 11 cycles. TCRdb passed the 5' RACE reads through MiXCR, listing each CDR3 protein once. In the table there are around 700,000 distinct CDR3 sequences, around 25% of which are singletons. This same sample was also part of a study on T cells of mothers and their children.

Sequences were obtained from blood. The receptor source for this set is a boy aged 5 to 17 in good health.

The sample holds a few counts of this clonotype. The J gene is TRBJ2-5, the V gene TRBV19; D may be TRBD2 (6 bases). The length of the CDR3 is 14 residues. Germline V gene sequence: CDR1 LNHDA, CDR2 SQIVND (reference sequence). V was trimmed by 5 bases and J by 5 bases, leaving 15 bases between them. The CDR3 DNA sequence: TGTGCCAGTAGTGTCCTAGAGGGACTCGAGACCCAGTACTTC. Translation gives CASSVLEGLETQYF.

The gene calls are TRBV11-2 and TRBJ2-5; TRBD2 might be the D (6 bases). The germline gives CDR1 SGHAT, CDR2 FQNNGV. The germline V and J ends were trimmed by 1 base and 0 bases, with 12 bases remaining between them. This CDR3 is 16 amino acids long. The CDR3 protein is CASSLVGAGYQETQYF. CDR3 sequence (DNA): TGTGCCAGCAGCTTAGTTGGCGCGGGGTACCAAGAGACCCAGTACTTC. The variable domain in full, with the rest retrieved from reference TRBV11-2 and TRBJ2-5, is EAGVAQSPRYKIIEKRQSVAFWCNPISGHATLYWYQQILGQGPKLLIQFQNNGVVDDSQLPKDRFSAERLKGVDSTLKIQPAKLEDSAVYLCASSLVGAGYQETQYFGPGTRLLVL.